This T cell receptor (beta chain) was identified in a study of T-cell memory formation after mild COVID-19. Notes on the study in general: While clones contracting from day 15 to 85 were balanced between CD4 and CD8, later expanders leaned CD4+.

As for this clonotype: The antigen is not known.

One entry per CDR3 protein results from TCRdb running MiXCR on the 5' RACE reads. The sample shows about 440,000 distinct CDR3 sequences, about 20% of them seen only once. The specimen was PBMCs or a T cell subset sorted from them (not recorded which). The TCR comes from an adult woman who had mild COVID-19 (a few samples of this study predate the infection). Cell type and time point are not known.

The CDR3 DNA follows: TGTGCCAGCTCCCACGGACAGAACACTGAAGCTTTCTTT. The encoded protein is CASSHGQNTEAFF. V is TRBV18 and J is TRBJ1-1; a possible D gene is TRBD1 (5 bases). The V gene's germline CDR1 is KGHSH and CDR2 LQKENI. The CDR3 runs to 13 residues. V lost 6 bases to trimming and J lost 1 base, with 9 bases between them.